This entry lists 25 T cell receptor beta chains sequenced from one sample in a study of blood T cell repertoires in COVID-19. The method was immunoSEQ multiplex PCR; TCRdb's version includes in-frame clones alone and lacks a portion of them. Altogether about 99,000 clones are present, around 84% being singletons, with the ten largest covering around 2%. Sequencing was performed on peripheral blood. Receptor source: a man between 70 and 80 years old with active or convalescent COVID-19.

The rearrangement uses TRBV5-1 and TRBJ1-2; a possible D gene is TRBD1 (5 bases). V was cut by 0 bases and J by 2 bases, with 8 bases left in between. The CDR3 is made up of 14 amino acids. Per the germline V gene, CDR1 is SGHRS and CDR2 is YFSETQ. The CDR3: CASSLDGGNYGYTF. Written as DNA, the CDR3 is TGCGCCAGCAGCTTGGACGGGGGAAACTATGGCTACACCTTC.

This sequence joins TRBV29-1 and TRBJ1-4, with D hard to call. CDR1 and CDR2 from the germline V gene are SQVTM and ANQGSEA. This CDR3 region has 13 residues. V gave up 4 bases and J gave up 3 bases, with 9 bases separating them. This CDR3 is CSVGQSSNEKLFF. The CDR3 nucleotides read TGCAGCGTTGGGCAGTCCTCTAATGAAAAACTGTTTTTT.

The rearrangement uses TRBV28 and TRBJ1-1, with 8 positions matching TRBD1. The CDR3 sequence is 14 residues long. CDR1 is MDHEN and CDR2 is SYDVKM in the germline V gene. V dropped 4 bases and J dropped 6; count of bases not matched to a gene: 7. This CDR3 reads CASSYGQGRPEAFF. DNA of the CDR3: TGTGCCAGCAGTTACGGACAGGGCAGGCCTGAAGCTTTCTTT.

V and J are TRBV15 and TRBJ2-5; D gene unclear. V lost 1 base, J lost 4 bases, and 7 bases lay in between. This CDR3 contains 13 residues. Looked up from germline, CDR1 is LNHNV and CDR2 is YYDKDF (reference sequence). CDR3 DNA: TGTGCCACCAGCAGAGTTGGGCGAGAGACCCAGTACTTC. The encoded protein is CATSRVGRETQYF.

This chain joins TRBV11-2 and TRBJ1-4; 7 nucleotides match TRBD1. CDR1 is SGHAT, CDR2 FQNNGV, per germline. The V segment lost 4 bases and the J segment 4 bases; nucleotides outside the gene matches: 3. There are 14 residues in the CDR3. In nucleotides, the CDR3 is TGTGCCAGCAGCTGGGGACAGATTAATGAAAAACTGTTTTTT. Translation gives CASSWGQINEKLFF. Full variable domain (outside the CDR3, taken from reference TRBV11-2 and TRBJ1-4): EAGVAQSPRYKIIEKRQSVAFWCNPISGHATLYWYQQILGQGPKLLIQFQNNGVVDDSQLPKDRFSAERLKGVDSTLKIQPAKLEDSAVYLCASSWGQINEKLFFGSGTQLSVL.

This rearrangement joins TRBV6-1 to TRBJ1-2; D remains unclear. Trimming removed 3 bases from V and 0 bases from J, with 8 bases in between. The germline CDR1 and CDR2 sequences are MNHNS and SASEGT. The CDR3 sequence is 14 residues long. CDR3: CASSESVTNYGYTF. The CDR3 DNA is TGTGCCAGCAGTGAGAGCGTGACTAACTATGGCTACACCTTC.

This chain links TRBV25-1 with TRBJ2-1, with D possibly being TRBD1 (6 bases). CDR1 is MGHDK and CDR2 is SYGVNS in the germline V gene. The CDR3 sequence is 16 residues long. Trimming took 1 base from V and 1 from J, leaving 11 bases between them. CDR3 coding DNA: TGTGCCAGCAGTGAATGGGGTAGGGGGTCCTACAATGAGCAGTTCTTC. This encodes CASSEWGRGSYNEQFF.

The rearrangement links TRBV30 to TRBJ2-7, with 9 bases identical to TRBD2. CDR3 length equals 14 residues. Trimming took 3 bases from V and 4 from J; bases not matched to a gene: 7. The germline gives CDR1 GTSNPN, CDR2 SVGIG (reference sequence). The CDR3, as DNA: TGTGCCTGGAGCAATGCGGGGGGGCCTTACGAGCAGTACTTC. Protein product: CAWSNAGGPYEQYF.

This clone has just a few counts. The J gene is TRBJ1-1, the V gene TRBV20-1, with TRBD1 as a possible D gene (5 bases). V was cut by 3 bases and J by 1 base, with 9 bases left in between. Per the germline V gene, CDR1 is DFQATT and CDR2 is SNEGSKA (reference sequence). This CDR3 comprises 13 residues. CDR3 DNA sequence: TGCAGTGCTAGTAGGACACCGAACACTGAAGCTTTCTTT. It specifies CSASRTPNTEAFF.

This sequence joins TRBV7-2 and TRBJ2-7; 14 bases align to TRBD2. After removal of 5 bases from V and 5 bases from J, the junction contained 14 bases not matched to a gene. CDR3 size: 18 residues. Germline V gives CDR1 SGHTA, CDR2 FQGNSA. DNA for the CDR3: TGTGCCAGCAGCCCACCCCCGGGACTAGCGGGGGTAGGCGACGAGCAGTACTTC. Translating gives CASSPPPGLAGVGDEQYF.

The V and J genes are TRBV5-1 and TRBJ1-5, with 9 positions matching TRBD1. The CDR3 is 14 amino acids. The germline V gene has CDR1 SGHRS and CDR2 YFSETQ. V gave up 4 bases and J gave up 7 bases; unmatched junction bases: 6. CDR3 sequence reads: CASSTGQGEQPQHF. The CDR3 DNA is TGCGCCAGCAGCACGGGACAGGGAGAACAGCCCCAGCATTTT.

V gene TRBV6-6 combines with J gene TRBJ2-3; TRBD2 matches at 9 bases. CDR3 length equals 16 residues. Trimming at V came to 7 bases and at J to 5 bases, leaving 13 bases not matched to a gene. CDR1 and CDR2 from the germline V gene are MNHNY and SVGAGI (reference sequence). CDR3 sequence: CASISRAGGPLDTQYF. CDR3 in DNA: TGTGCCAGCATCTCTAGGGCGGGGGGGCCCTTAGATACGCAGTATTTT.

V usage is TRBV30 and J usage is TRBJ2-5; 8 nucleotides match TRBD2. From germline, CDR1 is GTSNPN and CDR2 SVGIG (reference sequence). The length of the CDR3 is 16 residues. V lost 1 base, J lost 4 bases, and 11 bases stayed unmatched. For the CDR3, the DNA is TGTGCCTGGAGTGGGGGTTGGCTAGCGGGTGGAGAGACCCAGTACTTC. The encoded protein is CAWSGGWLAGGETQYF.

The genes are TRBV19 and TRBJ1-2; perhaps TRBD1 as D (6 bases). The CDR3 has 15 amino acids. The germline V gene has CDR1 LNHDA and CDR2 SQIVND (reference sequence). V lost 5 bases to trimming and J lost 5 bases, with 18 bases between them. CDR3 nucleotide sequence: TGTGCCAGTAGTCCCCAGGGGATAGGGGATTATGGCTACACCTTC. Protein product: CASSPQGIGDYGYTF.

CDR3 nucleotides: TGCGCCAGCAGCGGGTACAGGGGGCCGGACACCGGGGAGCTGTTTTTT. Translating gives CASSGYRGPDTGELFF. This sequence joins TRBV5-1 and TRBJ2-2, with TRBD1 matching over 9 bases. Germline loops: CDR1 SGHRS, CDR2 YFSETQ. The CDR3 sequence is 16 residues long. The J segment lost 3 bases and the V segment lost 4 bases, leaving 7 bases of the junction unmatched.

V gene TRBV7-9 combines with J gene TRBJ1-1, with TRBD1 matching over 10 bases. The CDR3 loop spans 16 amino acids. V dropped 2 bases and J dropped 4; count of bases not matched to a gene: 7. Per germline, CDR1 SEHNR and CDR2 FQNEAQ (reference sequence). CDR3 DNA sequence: TGTGCCAGCAGCTTAAGGCGACAGGGGGCCGGCACTGAAGCTTTCTTT. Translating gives CASSLRRQGAGTEAFF.

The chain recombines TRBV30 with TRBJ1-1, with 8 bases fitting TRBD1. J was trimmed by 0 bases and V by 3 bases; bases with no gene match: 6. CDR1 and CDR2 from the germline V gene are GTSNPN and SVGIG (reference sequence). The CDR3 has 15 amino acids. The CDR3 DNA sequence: TGTGCCTGGAGCTTGTTGGACAGGGTGAACACTGAAGCTTTCTTT. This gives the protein CAWSLLDRVNTEAFF.

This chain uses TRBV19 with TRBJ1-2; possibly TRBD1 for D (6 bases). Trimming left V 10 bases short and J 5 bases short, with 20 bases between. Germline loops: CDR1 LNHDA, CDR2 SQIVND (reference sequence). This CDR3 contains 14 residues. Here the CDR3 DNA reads TGTGCCATTAAGGGACCAGGGCAGGGGTATGGCTACACCTTC. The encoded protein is CAIKGPGQGYGYTF.

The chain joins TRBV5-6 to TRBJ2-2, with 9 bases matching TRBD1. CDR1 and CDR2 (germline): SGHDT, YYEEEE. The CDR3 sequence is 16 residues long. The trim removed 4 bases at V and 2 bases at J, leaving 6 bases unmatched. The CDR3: CASSPGTGINTGELFF. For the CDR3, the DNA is TGTGCCAGCAGCCCCGGGACAGGGATAAACACCGGGGAGCTGTTTTTT.

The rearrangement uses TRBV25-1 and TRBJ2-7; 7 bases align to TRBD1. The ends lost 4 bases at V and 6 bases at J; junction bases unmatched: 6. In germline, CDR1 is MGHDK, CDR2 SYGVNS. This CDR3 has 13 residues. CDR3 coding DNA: TGTGCCAGCAGTGGACAGGGACCGAGCGAGCAGTACTTC. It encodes CASSGQGPSEQYF.

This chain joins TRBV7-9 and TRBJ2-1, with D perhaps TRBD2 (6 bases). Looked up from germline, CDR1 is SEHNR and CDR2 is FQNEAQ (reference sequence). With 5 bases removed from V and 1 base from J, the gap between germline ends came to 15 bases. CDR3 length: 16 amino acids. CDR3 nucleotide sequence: TGTGCCAGCAGCCAAGGACTAAGGGGATCCTACAATGAGCAGTTCTTC. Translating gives CASSQGLRGSYNEQFF. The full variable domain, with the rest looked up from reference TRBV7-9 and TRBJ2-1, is DTGVSQNPRHKITKRGQNVTFRCDPISEHNRLYWYRQTLGQGPEFLTYFQNEAQLEKSRLLSDRFSAERPKGSFSTLEIQRTEQGDSAMYLCASSQGLRGSYNEQFFGPGTRLTVL.

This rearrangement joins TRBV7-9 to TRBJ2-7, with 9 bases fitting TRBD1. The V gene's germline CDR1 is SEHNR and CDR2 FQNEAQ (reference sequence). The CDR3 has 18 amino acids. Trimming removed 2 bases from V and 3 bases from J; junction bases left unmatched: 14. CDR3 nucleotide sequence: TGTGCCAGCAGCTTAAGTCCGGGACAGGGAGGCCGGAACTACGAGCAGTACTTC. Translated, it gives CASSLSPGQGGRNYEQYF.

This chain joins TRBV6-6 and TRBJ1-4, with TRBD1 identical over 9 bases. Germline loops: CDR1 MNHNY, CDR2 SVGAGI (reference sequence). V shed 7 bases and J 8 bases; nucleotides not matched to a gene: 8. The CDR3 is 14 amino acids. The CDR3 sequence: CASITGGGREKLFF. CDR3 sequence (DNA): TGTGCCAGCATCACAGGGGGCGGCCGGGAAAAACTGTTTTTT.

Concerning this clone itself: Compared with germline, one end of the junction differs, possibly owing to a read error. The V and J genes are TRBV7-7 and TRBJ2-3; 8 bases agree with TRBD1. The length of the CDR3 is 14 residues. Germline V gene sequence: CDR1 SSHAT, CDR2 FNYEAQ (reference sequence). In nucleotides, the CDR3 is TGTGCTAGCAGCTTACAGGGGGGCACAGATACGCAGTATTTT. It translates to CASSLQGGTDTQYF.

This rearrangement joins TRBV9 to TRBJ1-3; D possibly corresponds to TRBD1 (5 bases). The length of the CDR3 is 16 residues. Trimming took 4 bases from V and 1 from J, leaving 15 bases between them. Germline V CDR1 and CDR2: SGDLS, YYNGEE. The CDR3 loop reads CASSTLGGGSGNTIYF. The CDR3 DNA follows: TGTGCCAGCAGCACCTTGGGGGGAGGGTCTGGAAACACCATATATTTT.